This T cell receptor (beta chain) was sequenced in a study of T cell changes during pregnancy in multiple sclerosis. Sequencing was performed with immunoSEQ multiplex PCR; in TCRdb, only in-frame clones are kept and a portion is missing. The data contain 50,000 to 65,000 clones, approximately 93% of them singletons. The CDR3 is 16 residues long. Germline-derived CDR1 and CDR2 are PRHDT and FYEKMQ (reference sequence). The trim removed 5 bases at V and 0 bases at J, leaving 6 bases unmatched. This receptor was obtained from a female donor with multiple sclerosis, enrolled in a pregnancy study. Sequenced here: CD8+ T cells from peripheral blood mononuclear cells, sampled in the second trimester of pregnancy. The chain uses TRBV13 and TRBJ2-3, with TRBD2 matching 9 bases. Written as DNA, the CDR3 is TGTGCCAGCAGCGGCCGACTAGCGGAAAGCACAGATACGCAGTATTTT. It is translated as CASSGRLAESTDTQYF.